The 21 T cell receptor beta chains below all came from one sample that was sequenced in a study of PD-1 blockade in classical Hodgkin lymphoma. Profiled with immunoSEQ multiplex PCR; TCRdb holds only in-frame clones, not every one. The table records around 90,000 clones, around four fifths of them present only once. Noted time point: cycle 4 day 1 (C4D1), after 6 weeks of nivolumab. Each patient's relapse followed autologous stem cell transplantation, and brentuximab vedotin exposure varied. Sequences were derived from peripheral blood mononuclear cells (PBMCs), sampled before the fourth cycle of nivolumab. The receptors were gathered from a human donor with classical Hodgkin lymphoma.

V gene TRBV2 combines with J gene TRBJ2-7; the D gene could be TRBD1 or TRBD2 (5 bases each). The CDR3 consists of 12 residues. Germline V gives CDR1 SNHLY, CDR2 FYNNEI. The V and J ends lost 4 bases and 2 bases respectively, with 6 bases between them. For the CDR3, the DNA is TGTGCCAGCAGTGGGGACCCCTACGAGCAGTACTTC. It yields the protein CASSGDPYEQYF.

This chain links TRBV10-3 with TRBJ2-7; a possible D gene is TRBD1 (5 bases). Germline CDR1 ENHRY, CDR2 SYGVKD. The V end lost 7 bases, the J end lost 7 bases, and 14 bases lay between the germline ends. CDR3 length: 12 residues. CDR3 loop: CAIKPTDGEQYF. For the CDR3, the DNA is TGTGCCATCAAACCGACAGACGGGGAGCAGTACTTC.

V is TRBV6-5 and J is TRBJ2-7, with 9 positions matching TRBD1. Germline V lookup: CDR1 MNHEY, CDR2 SVGAGI. This CDR3 contains 15 residues. V gave up 6 bases and J gave up 3 bases; unmatched junction bases: 9. CDR3 nucleotide sequence: TGTGCCAGCAGCCGGGACAGGGAGGGGATCTACGAGCAGTACTTC. It yields the protein CASSRDREGIYEQYF.

The chain joins TRBV6-1 to TRBJ1-3; D call uncertain. The germline V and J ends were trimmed by 7 bases and 0 bases, with 10 bases remaining between them. The CDR3 sequence is 14 residues long. CDR1 MNHNS and CDR2 SASEGT come from the germline V gene. The CDR3 loop is CASIGQSSGNTIYF. In nucleotides, the CDR3 is TGTGCCAGCATTGGGCAGAGCTCTGGAAACACCATATATTTT.

This chain connects TRBV5-1 to TRBJ1-1, with D perhaps TRBD1 (5 bases). CDR1 is SGHRS, CDR2 YFSETQ, per germline. The ends were cut back, 0 bases at V and 5 bases at J, with 20 bases in the middle. This CDR3 has 17 residues. The CDR3 coding sequence is TGCGCCAGCAGCTTGGAATACCTGCCGGGGCTGGGGACTGAAGCTTTCTTT. Its protein is CASSLEYLPGLGTEAFF.

This chain joins TRBV7-2 and TRBJ1-4, with D perhaps TRBD1 (5 bases). The CDR3 is made up of 12 amino acids. The germline V and J ends were trimmed by 4 bases and 8 bases, with 8 bases remaining between them. CDR1 and CDR2 from the germline V gene are SGHTA and FQGNSA. Here the CDR3 DNA reads TGTGCCAGCAGCTCTTACAGGGAAAAACTGTTTTTT. Protein sequence: CASSSYREKLFF.

This clone was found a few times. The CDR3, as DNA: TGTGCCAGCACTTATACCGGGACAAGCTACAATGAGCAGTTCTTC. This sequence encodes CASTYTGTSYNEQFF. This chain connects TRBV6-6 to TRBJ2-1, with D possibly matching TRBD1 (6 bases). Germline lookup yields CDR1 MNHNY and CDR2 SVGAGI (reference sequence). V lost 7 bases and J lost 3, with 16 bases in between. CDR3 size: 15 residues.

The rearrangement joins TRBV9 to TRBJ2-3; 7 bases agree with TRBD2. The V segment lost 0 bases and the J segment 1 base; nucleotides outside the gene matches: 5. This CDR3 region has 16 residues. CDR1 SGDLS and CDR2 YYNGEE come from the germline V gene. As DNA, the CDR3 is TGTGCCAGCAGCGTAGTTACGGGAGGAGGCACAGATACGCAGTATTTT. It encodes CASSVVTGGGTDTQYF.

This clone has a handful of counts. The rearrangement uses TRBV5-6 and TRBJ2-5; possibly TRBD1 for D (5 bases). The germline V gene has CDR1 SGHDT and CDR2 YYEEEE. V was trimmed by 4 bases and J by 5 bases, leaving 18 bases between them. The CDR3 totals 15 residues. CDR3 nucleotides: TGTGCCAGCAGCAACGTTTTTGGGGCCTGGGAGACCCAGTACTTC. It yields the protein CASSNVFGAWETQYF.

V gene TRBV10-3 combines with J gene TRBJ2-7, with TRBD2 identical over 9 bases. The CDR3 covers 14 residues. Germline CDR1 ENHRY, CDR2 SYGVKD. Germline trimming cut 3 bases from V and 2 bases from J; bases unmatched to any gene: 2. CDR3 sequence: CAISDIAGAYEQYF. In nucleotides, the CDR3 is TGTGCCATCAGTGATATAGCGGGAGCCTACGAGCAGTACTTC.

The V gene is TRBV19, the J gene TRBJ1-2; D is unclear. The CDR3 contains 15 residues. Germline assignment: CDR1 LNHDA and CDR2 SQIVND (reference sequence). V dropped 5 bases and J dropped 3 bases, with 16 bases sitting between them. Here the CDR3 reads CASSFRAQDDYGYTF. The CDR3 nucleotides are TGTGCCAGTAGTTTCCGGGCCCAAGACGACTATGGCTACACCTTC.

This clone was seen only a few times. The J gene is TRBJ2-5, the V gene TRBV6-1, with D hard to call. The V end lost 4 bases, the J end lost 2 bases, and 5 bases lay between the germline ends. CDR3 length: 12 residues. Germline V gene data show CDR1 as MNHNS and CDR2 as SASEGT. The CDR3 coding sequence is TGTGCCAGCAGTGCCTTTCAAGAGACCCAGTACTTC. It yields the protein CASSAFQETQYF.

The J gene is TRBJ2-3, the V gene TRBV6-6; 8 nucleotides line up with TRBD1. V lost 5 bases, J lost 0 bases, and 7 bases stayed unmatched. Germline loops: CDR1 MNHNY, CDR2 SVGAGI (reference sequence). The CDR3 extends over 16 amino acids. In nucleotides, the CDR3 is TGTGCCAGCAGTACGTGGGACAGGACAAGCACAGATACGCAGTATTTT. Its translation: CASSTWDRTSTDTQYF.

This chain links TRBV27 with TRBJ2-1; 7 nucleotides line up with TRBD1. V lost 5 bases and J lost 4; bases outside the gene matches: 11. The CDR3 runs 16 residues. CDR1 is MNHEY, CDR2 SMNVEV, per germline (reference sequence). The CDR3 reads CASSLQPTGSYNEQFF. The CDR3 nucleotides read TGTGCCAGCAGTCTCCAACCGACAGGGTCATACAATGAGCAGTTCTTC.

The genes are TRBV5-6 and TRBJ2-3; D is ambiguous. Between the trimmed V and J ends, which lost 0 bases and 2 bases, there was a span of 7 bases. CDR1 and CDR2 from the germline V gene are SGHDT and YYEEEE. This CDR3 is 14 amino acids long. The CDR3 protein is CASSLGMITDTQYF. The CDR3 region has the DNA TGTGCCAGCAGCTTGGGGATGATCACAGATACGCAGTATTTT. Variable domain in full (rest from reference TRBV5-6 and TRBJ2-3): DAGVTQSPTHLIKTRGQQVTLRCSPKSGHDTVSWYQQALGQGPQFIFQYYEEEERQRGNFPDRFSGHQFPNYSSELNVNALLLGDSALYLCASSLGMITDTQYFGPGTRLTVL.

The chain carries TRBV10-3 and TRBJ1-1; no reliable D call. CDR1 and CDR2 from the germline V gene are ENHRY and SYGVKD. The CDR3 loop spans 13 amino acids. Trimming pared 6 bases from V and 5 bases from J, leaving 13 bases between. The CDR3 here is CAIRSVGDTEAFF. The CDR3 region has the DNA TGTGCCATCAGGAGCGTAGGAGATACTGAAGCTTTCTTT.

A few counts support this clone. The chain recombines TRBV10-3 with TRBJ1-2, with D perhaps TRBD1 (6 bases). The CDR3 is 13 residues long. Germline V gene lookup returns CDR1 ENHRY and CDR2 SYGVKD. The V and J ends lost 0 bases and 7 bases respectively, with 9 bases between them. The CDR3 loop reads CAISESDRSGYTF. In DNA, the CDR3 is TGTGCCATCAGTGAGTCAGACAGGTCTGGCTACACCTTC.

CDR3 loop: CASSLGTGTEAFF. The CDR3 DNA sequence: TGCGCCAGCAGCTTGGGCACCGGGACAGAAGCTTTCTTT. The chain recombines TRBV5-1 with TRBJ1-1; D may be TRBD1 (6 bases). The CDR3 is 13 residues long. CDR1 is SGHRS, CDR2 YFSETQ, per germline. The V end lost 0 bases, the J end lost 8 bases, and 11 bases lay between the germline ends. The full variable domain, its missing parts supplied by reference TRBV5-1 and TRBJ1-1, is KAGVTQTPRYLIKTRGQQVTLSCSPISGHRSVSWYQQTPGQGLQFLFEYFSETQRNKGNFPGRFSGRQFSNSRSEMNVSTLELGDSALYLCASSLGTGTEAFFGQGTRLTVV.

The chain joins TRBV6-6 to TRBJ1-1; D is ambiguous. Trimming pared 6 bases from V and 1 base from J, leaving 6 bases between. CDR1 is MNHNY and CDR2 is SVGAGI in the germline V gene (reference sequence). The CDR3 spans 12 residues. The CDR3 DNA sequence: TGTGCCAGCAGCTCGTGGAACACTGAAGCTTTCTTT. Translation gives CASSSWNTEAFF.

This clone was counted once. The CDR3: CAISGSGIYGYTF. The CDR3 nucleotides are TGTGCCATCAGTGGGTCAGGGATCTATGGCTACACCTTC. The rearrangement uses TRBV10-3 and TRBJ1-2; weak D call: TRBD1 (5 bases). The germline gives CDR1 ENHRY, CDR2 SYGVKD. This CDR3 spans 13 amino acids. Trimming removed 4 bases at V and 4 bases at J, with 10 bases between.

This chain links TRBV19 with TRBJ2-7, with TRBD2 matching 15 bases. The V gene end was trimmed by 7 bases and the J gene end by 1 base; junction bases not matched to a gene: 17. Germline-derived CDR1 and CDR2 are LNHDA and SQIVND (reference sequence). The CDR3 totals 20 residues. CDR3 amino acids: CASTSTPPGLAGGSSYEQYF. In DNA form, the CDR3 reads TGTGCCAGTACCAGTACCCCTCCGGGACTAGCGGGAGGTTCGTCCTACGAGCAGTACTTC.